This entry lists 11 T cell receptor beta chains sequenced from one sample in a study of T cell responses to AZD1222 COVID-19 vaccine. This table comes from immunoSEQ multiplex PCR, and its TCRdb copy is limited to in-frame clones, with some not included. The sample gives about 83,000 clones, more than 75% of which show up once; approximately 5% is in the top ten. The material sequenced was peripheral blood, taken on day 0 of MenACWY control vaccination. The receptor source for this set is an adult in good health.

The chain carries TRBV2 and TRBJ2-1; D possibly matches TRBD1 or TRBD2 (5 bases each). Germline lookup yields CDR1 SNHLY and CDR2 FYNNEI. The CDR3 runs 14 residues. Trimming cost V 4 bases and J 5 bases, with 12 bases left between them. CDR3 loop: CASSAQGTHNEQFF. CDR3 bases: TGTGCCAGCAGTGCTCAAGGGACCCACAATGAGCAGTTCTTC.

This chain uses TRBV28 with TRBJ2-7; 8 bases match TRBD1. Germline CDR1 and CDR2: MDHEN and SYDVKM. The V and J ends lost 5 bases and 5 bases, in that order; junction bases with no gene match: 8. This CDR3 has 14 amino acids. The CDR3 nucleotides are TGTGCCAGCAGTCTGCCGGACAGGGTCAACGAGCAGTACTTC. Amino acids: CASSLPDRVNEQYF.

The DNA of the CDR3 is TGCAGCGCCGCCCTCCTGGGGGCGCGGGAGACCCAGTACTTC. Encoded protein: CSAALLGARETQYF. The V gene is TRBV29-1, the J gene TRBJ2-5; perhaps TRBD1 as D (6 bases). Germline CDR1 and CDR2: SQVTM and ANQGSEA. The CDR3 sequence is 14 residues long. V lost 7 bases and J 5 bases, leaving 20 bases between the germline ends.

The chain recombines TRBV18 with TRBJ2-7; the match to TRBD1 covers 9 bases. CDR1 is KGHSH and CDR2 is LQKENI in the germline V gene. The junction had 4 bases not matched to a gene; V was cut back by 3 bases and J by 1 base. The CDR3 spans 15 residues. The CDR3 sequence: CASSPPGQGSYEQYF. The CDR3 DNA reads TGTGCCAGCTCACCCCCGGGACAGGGTTCCTACGAGCAGTACTTC.

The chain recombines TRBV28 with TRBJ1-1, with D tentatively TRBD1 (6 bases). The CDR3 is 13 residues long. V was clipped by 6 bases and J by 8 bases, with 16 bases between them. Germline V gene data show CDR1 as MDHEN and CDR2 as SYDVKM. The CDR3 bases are TGTGCCAGCAGGCACGGACAGAGCCTGGAAGCTTTCTTT. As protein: CASRHGQSLEAFF.

The CDR3 DNA reads TGTGCCAGCGGAAGGGATGAAGACTACAATGAGCAGTTCTTC. Encoded protein: CASGRDEDYNEQFF. The V and J genes are TRBV3-1 (or the pseudogene TRBV3-2) and TRBJ2-1, with unresolved D. Germline assignment: CDR1 LGHDT and CDR2 YNNKEL (reference sequence). This CDR3 is 14 amino acids long. V lost 8 bases and J lost 3, with 14 bases in between.

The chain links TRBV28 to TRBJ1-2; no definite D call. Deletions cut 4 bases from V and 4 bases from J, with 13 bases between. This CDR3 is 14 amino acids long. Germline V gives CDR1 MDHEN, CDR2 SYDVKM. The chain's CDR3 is CASSSTGSSYGYTF. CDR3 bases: TGTGCCAGCAGTTCAACCGGCTCTTCCTATGGCTACACCTTC.

The CDR3 loop reads CASSLGPGGNEQFF. Here the CDR3 DNA reads TGTGCCAGCAGCTTAGGCCCGGGAGGGAATGAGCAGTTCTTC. The chain combines TRBV11-3 with TRBJ2-1; TRBD2 matches at 8 bases. Germline CDR1 and CDR2: SGHNT and YENEEA. V was clipped by 1 base and J by 7 bases; unmatched bases: 3. The CDR3 runs 14 residues.

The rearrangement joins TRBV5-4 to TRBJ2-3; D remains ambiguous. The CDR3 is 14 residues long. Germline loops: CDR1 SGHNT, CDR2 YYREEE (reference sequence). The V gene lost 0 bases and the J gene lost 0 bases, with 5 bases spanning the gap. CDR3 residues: CASSLVGSTDTQYF. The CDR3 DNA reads TGTGCCAGCAGCTTGGTGGGGAGCACAGATACGCAGTATTTT.

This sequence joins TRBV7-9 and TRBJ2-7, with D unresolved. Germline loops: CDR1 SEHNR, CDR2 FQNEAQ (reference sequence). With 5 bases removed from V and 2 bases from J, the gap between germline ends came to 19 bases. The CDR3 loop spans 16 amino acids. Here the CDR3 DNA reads TGTGCCAGCAGCCCCTGGGGTGACCTCCGAGCCTACGAGCAGTACTTC. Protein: CASSPWGDLRAYEQYF.

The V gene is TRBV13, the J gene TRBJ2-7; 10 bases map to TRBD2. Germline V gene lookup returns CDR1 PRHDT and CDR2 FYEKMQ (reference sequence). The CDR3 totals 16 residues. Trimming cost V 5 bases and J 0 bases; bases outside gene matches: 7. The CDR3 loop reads CASSHRLAGLSYEQYF. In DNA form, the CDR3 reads TGTGCCAGCAGCCATCGACTAGCGGGCCTCTCCTACGAGCAGTACTTC.